These 8 T cell receptor beta chains were sequenced from one sample in a study of patients and donors after allogeneic stem cell transplantation. One entry per CDR3 protein, called by TCRdb with MiXCR from the RT-PCR reads. The repertoire has some 960,000 distinct CDR3 sequences, approximately 18% of them found once; the top ten carry around 6%. Sequences were obtained from blood, either unsorted or a sorted T cell fraction (not recorded which). The receptors were sampled from a human donor who was either an allogeneic HSCT recipient or a stem cell or donor lymphocyte infusion donor (not recorded which). It is not recorded whose cells these are; they may come from a transplant donor.

This clonotype occurred many times. V and J are TRBV5-8 and TRBJ2-2, with unresolved D. Germline V gives CDR1 SGHTS, CDR2 YDEGEE. The germline V and J ends were trimmed by 1 base and 0 bases, with 7 bases remaining between them. The CDR3 consists of 15 residues. CDR3 loop: CASSLKTTNTGELFF. The CDR3 DNA reads as TGTGCCAGCAGCTTGAAGACAACGAACACCGGGGAGCTGTTTTTT.

CDR3 sequence reads: CASSLVSHSNQPQHF. CDR3 bases: TGTGCCAGCAGCTTGGTCTCCCATAGCAATCAGCCCCAGCATTTT. V is TRBV5-5 and J is TRBJ1-5; D unclear. Germline loops: CDR1 SGHKS, CDR2 YYEKEE (reference sequence). V lost 0 bases and J 0 bases, leaving 7 bases between the germline ends. The CDR3 contains 15 residues.

This chain links TRBV7-9 with TRBJ2-1; D is tentatively TRBD1 or TRBD2 (6 bases each). This CDR3 region has 15 residues. V lost 7 bases and J lost 7, with 20 bases in between. Germline-derived CDR1 and CDR2 are SEHNR and FQNEAQ (reference sequence). The CDR3 DNA reads as TGTGCCAGCACCCTAGTGGGGGGCGCTTGGAATGAGCAGTTCTTC. Its protein product is CASTLVGGAWNEQFF.

This clonotype was detected only a few times. The chain couples TRBV18 to TRBJ2-7, with a weak D call TRBD2 (6 bases). The CDR3 extends over 16 amino acids. Germline loops: CDR1 KGHSH, CDR2 LQKENI. V shed 2 bases and J shed 1 base, with 15 bases lying between them. The CDR3 region is CASSPIRTAGSYEQYF. The CDR3 nucleotides are TGTGCCAGCTCACCAATAAGGACCGCGGGGTCCTACGAGCAGTACTTC.

V is TRBV18 and J is TRBJ2-7, with 7 bases lining up with TRBD2. Germline CDR1 is KGHSH and CDR2 is LQKENI. CDR3 length: 16 amino acids. With 3 bases clipped from V and 4 bases from J, the junction kept 12 bases outside the gene matches. CDR3 in DNA: TGTGCCAGCTCACCCCGCGGGAGCATCATTGGGTACGAGCAGTACTTC. It yields the protein CASSPRGSIIGYEQYF.

This clonotype was counted between two and nine times. The rearrangement links TRBV4-3 to TRBJ2-3; 8 positions match TRBD2. Per the germline V gene, CDR1 is LGHNA and CDR2 is YSLEER. This CDR3 contains 16 residues. Germline trimming cut 0 bases from V and 5 bases from J; bases unmatched to any gene: 7. CDR3 bases: TGCGCCAGCAGCCAAGATTACACTCGGGGGGGAGATACGCAGTATTTT. Translated, it gives CASSQDYTRGGDTQYF.

The rearrangement joins TRBV5-1 to TRBJ2-7, with no clear D. Germline V gene lookup returns CDR1 SGHRS and CDR2 YFSETQ. V lost 4 bases to trimming and J lost 3 bases, with 20 bases between them. This CDR3 is 16 amino acids long. Here the CDR3 DNA reads TGCGCCAGCAGCCCAGAACCGGGTCCTGGGGTCTACGAGCAGTACTTC. The encoded protein is CASSPEPGPGVYEQYF.

The rearrangement links TRBV28 to TRBJ2-7; 7 bases agree with TRBD2. V was pared by 3 bases and J by 5 bases, with 7 bases of the junction left unmatched. From germline, CDR1 is MDHEN and CDR2 SYDVKM. The CDR3 loop spans 14 amino acids. CDR3 residues: CASSFPSGTNEQYF. In DNA, the CDR3 is TGTGCCAGCAGTTTCCCAAGCGGGACTAACGAGCAGTACTTC.